Listed here is a single T cell receptor (beta chain). Germline lookup yields CDR1 SGHAT and CDR2 FQNNGV. The CDR3 extends over 14 amino acids. The V end lost 2 bases, the J end lost 6 bases, and 14 bases lay between the germline ends. The sample belongs to a study of blood T cells in healthy people across ages. Overall study: The capture of about one barcoded beta molecule per two T cells was achieved by template switching.

A sample-barcoded 5' primer and a J-beta primer mix were used in a second PCR of roughly 7 to 12 cycles. A template-switch adaptor containing 12 random nucleotides labeled each cDNA molecule. TCRdb re-analysed the 5' RACE reads in MiXCR, keeping a single row per CDR3 protein. The table has nearly 1 million distinct CDR3 sequences, just over 50% seen once. The clonotype was recovered from a woman aged 55-69 years in good health. This chain links TRBV11-2 with TRBJ2-7, with a tentative D call TRBD1 (5 bases). Sequencing used blood. The CDR3: CASSLSQGVIEQYF. CDR3 nucleotide sequence: TGTGCCAGCAGCTTAAGTCAAGGGGTAATCGAGCAGTACTTC.